The T cell receptor beta chain under discussion was sequenced for a study of early T cells in non-severe SARS-CoV-2 infection. Study overall: Sequenced bulk RNA came from whole blood that was unsorted, and chains were unpaired.

CDR1 SGHDN and CDR2 FVKESK come from the germline V gene. The CDR3 consists of 14 residues. Between the trimmed V and J ends, which lost 2 bases and 10 bases, there was a span of 17 bases. Remarks on this clonotype: Its cognate antigen is unknown.

Unique molecular identifiers were affixed to single, distinct cDNA molecules. TCRdb independently ran MiXCR on the 5' RACE reads; one entry per CDR3 protein. The sample carries roughly 28,000 distinct CDR3 sequences, about 5% recorded once. Study-level points and caveats: Matching results from VDJdb favored anti-spike CD8 responses, leaving private and CD4 specificities undetected.

The TCR was taken from an adult who was a healthcare worker with PCR-confirmed SARS-CoV-2 infection or an uninfected control (not recorded which). Material: whole blood. This chain links TRBV14 with TRBJ1-2; D is undetermined. The chain's CDR3 is CASSQHREKGDYTF. As DNA, the CDR3 is TGTGCCAGCAGCCAACACCGGGAGAAGGGTGACTACACCTTC.